This T cell receptor beta chain is from a study of T cells in Graves' hyperthyroidism and ophthalmopathy. General observations from the study: Most thyroid clonotypes expanded above 0.001 were also detected in blood. Separating ophthalmopathy from stable hyperthyroidism was achieved by a 13 V-J model.

TCR beta CDR3 regions were amplified from RNA. With the HTBI primer set, the TCR CDR3 went through a first round of RT-PCR. TCRdb analysed the multiplex PCR reads with MiXCR anew, one entry per CDR3 protein. The table records 300,000 to 350,000 distinct CDR3 sequences, over 20% of them present only once. The V gene end was trimmed by 4 bases and the J gene end by 7 bases; junction bases not matched to a gene: 7. Looked up from germline, CDR1 is SGHDT and CDR2 is YYEEEE. The CDR3 is 13 residues long. This clonotype has a count of ten or more. The antigen is unknown. Exclusion criteria comprised uncontrolled infection, other autoimmune disease, pregnancy or lactation. Fresh peripheral blood, approximately 9.7 ml, was the source of the PBMCs.

The specimen was blood. The J gene is TRBJ1-2, the V gene TRBV5-6, with 7 bases aligning to TRBD1. The receptor's source is a woman in her 50s with Graves' hyperthyroidism. The CDR3 DNA reads as TGTGCCAGCAGCCGGGACAGCTTATCTGGCTACACCTTC. It yields the protein CASSRDSLSGYTF.